The 15 T cell receptor beta chains given below trace back to one sample, sequenced in a study of response to subunit inactivated influenza vaccine. Each CDR3 protein is one row after TCRdb ran MiXCR on the RT-PCR reads. The table lists around 540,000 distinct CDR3 sequences, about 10% of them singletons. The input for sequencing was PBMCs from blood, taken on the day of vaccination. These receptors were collected from a man aged 45-65 years who received an inactivated influenza vaccine.

This clonotype came up many times. One end of the junction varies from germline; a read error may be responsible. The chain carries TRBV5-1 and TRBJ2-7, with D perhaps matching TRBD1 (6 bases). The CDR3 covers 14 residues. Looked up from germline, CDR1 is SGHRS and CDR2 is YFSETQ. CDR3 amino acids: CASSSGQSSYEQYF. The CDR3 bases are TGTGCCAGCAGCTCTGGACAGTCTTCCTACGAGCAGTACTTC.

This clonotype appeared a few times. This chain joins TRBV4-3 and TRBJ2-7; D unresolved. Trimming stripped 0 bases from V and 0 bases from J, with 9 bases between. Per germline, CDR1 LGHNA and CDR2 YSLEER. The CDR3 is made up of 15 amino acids. CDR3 amino acids: CASSQDYPISYEQYF. CDR3 DNA: TGCGCCAGCAGCCAAGATTACCCTATCTCCTACGAGCAGTACTTC.

This clonotype was counted only a few times. V and J are TRBV20-1 and TRBJ2-3, with 8 bases fitting TRBD2. Germline V gene data show CDR1 as DFQATT and CDR2 as SNEGSKA (reference sequence). This CDR3 spans 14 amino acids. V shed 7 bases and J 6 bases; nucleotides not matched to a gene: 12. CDR3: CSGAGGHQGDTQYF. The CDR3 DNA reads as TGCAGTGGGGCGGGAGGACACCAGGGGGATACGCAGTATTTT.

J is TRBJ2-3 and V is TRBV12-3 or TRBV12-4; D may be TRBD1 (5 bases). V was trimmed by 5 bases and J by 1 base, leaving 13 bases between them. The CDR3 consists of 15 residues. The CDR3, as DNA: TGTGCCAGCAGTCCCGTGGGGCCTGGCACAGATACGCAGTATTTT. Residues: CASSPVGPGTDTQYF.

The rearrangement uses TRBV12-3 or TRBV12-4 and TRBJ2-6; the D is unclear. The CDR3 consists of 15 residues. Trimming pared 3 bases from V and 5 bases from J, leaving 11 bases between. The CDR3 coding sequence is TGTGCCAGCAGTTTCTCCATTTTTAGGGCCAACGTCCTGACTTTC. Its translation: CASSFSIFRANVLTF.

Remarks on this clonotype: This may stem from a read error, because a much larger clone lies one nucleotide away. The V call is TRBV7-2, the J call TRBJ2-2; D remains ambiguous. The V gene's germline CDR1 is SGHTA and CDR2 FQGNSA. V was cut by 0 bases and J by 2 bases, with 10 bases left in between. This CDR3 has 16 residues. DNA of the CDR3: TGTGCCAGCAGCTTAGCGTCCACACAAAACACCGGGGAGCTGTTTTTT. Its translation is CASSLASTQNTGELFF. Variable domain in full (rest from reference TRBV7-2 and TRBJ2-2): GAGVSQSPSNKVTEKGKDVELRCDPISGHTALYWYRQSLGQGLEFLIYFQGNSAPDKSGLPSDRFSAERTGGSVSTLTIQRTQQEDSAVYLCASSLASTQNTGELFFGEGSRLTVL.

This clonotype was seen at least ten times. CDR3 coding DNA: TGTGCCAGCAGCCGGACTAGCGGGGGGGCCAGGGAGACCCAGTACTTC. This translates into CASSRTSGGARETQYF. The chain carries TRBV12-3 or TRBV12-4 and TRBJ2-5, with 15 nucleotides matching TRBD2. Losses at the gene ends were 6 bases for V and 5 bases for J; bases not matched to a gene: 7. There are 16 residues in the CDR3.

The V gene is TRBV4-1, the J gene TRBJ2-7; TRBD2 aligns across 16 bases. Germline V lookup: CDR1 MGHRA, CDR2 YSYEKL. V lost 4 bases and J lost 2; bases outside the gene matches: 11. The CDR3 covers 19 residues. The CDR3 loop is CASSLLWGLAGGPTYEQYF. The CDR3 coding sequence is TGCGCCAGCAGCCTGCTTTGGGGACTAGCGGGGGGGCCGACCTACGAGCAGTACTTC.

This clonotype was detected a few times. The genes are TRBV20-1 and TRBJ2-1, with 7 bases matching TRBD2. V was pared by 1 base and J by 1 base, with 7 bases of the junction left unmatched. CDR3 length: 16 residues. Germline V gene lookup returns CDR1 DFQATT and CDR2 SNEGSKA (reference sequence). CDR3 DNA: TGCAGTGCTAGAGCGCTAGCGGAAAAGTCCTACAATGAGCAGTTCTTC. Amino acids: CSARALAEKSYNEQFF.

This clonotype was seen at least ten times. This rearrangement joins TRBV29-1 to TRBJ2-2, with 11 bases identical to TRBD1. Trimming at V came to 6 bases and at J to 3 bases, leaving 0 bases not matched to a gene. The CDR3 runs 13 residues. Germline CDR1 SQVTM, CDR2 ANQGSEA. CDR3: CSVDRGHTGELFF. The CDR3 DNA sequence: TGCAGCGTGGACAGGGGGCACACCGGGGAGCTGTTTTTT.

V is TRBV2 and J is TRBJ1-1, with D unclear. Germline loops: CDR1 SNHLY, CDR2 FYNNEI. The V end was cut by 6 bases, the J end by 4 bases, with 9 bases between. The CDR3 consists of 12 residues. The CDR3 DNA reads as TGTGCCAGCAGCGTACCGGGCACTGAAGCTTTCTTT. Translating gives CASSVPGTEAFF.

With regard to this clonotype: This clone may be a read error of a much larger clone one base away. V is TRBV29-1 and J is TRBJ2-7; TRBD2 might be the D (5 bases). Germline CDR1 reads SQVTM; CDR2 reads ANQGSEA. This CDR3 spans 13 amino acids. Trimming shortened V by 4 bases and J by 7 bases, and 17 bases separated the two germline ends. The CDR3 sequence: CSVVPRAGGEQYF. The CDR3 DNA reads as TGCAGCGTTGTGCCTCGAGCTGGAGGAGAGCAGTACTTC.

V gene TRBV5-1 combines with J gene TRBJ2-3; D may correspond to TRBD1 or TRBD2 (5 bases each). V was shortened by 0 bases and J by 3 bases, with 14 bases between the two germline ends. CDR1 SGHRS and CDR2 YFSETQ come from the germline V gene. The CDR3 totals 16 residues. Here the CDR3 reads CASSLEGSGSTDTQYF. In DNA form, the CDR3 reads TGCGCCAGCAGCTTGGAGGGGTCGGGGAGTACAGATACGCAGTATTTT.

The table lists this clonotype with a few counts. The chain is built from TRBV23-1 and TRBJ1-4; D perhaps matches TRBD1 (6 bases). TRBV23-1 is an ORF for which the function is uncertain. Trimming left V 2 bases short and J 0 bases short, with 13 bases between. The CDR3 sequence is 17 residues long. In DNA form, the CDR3 reads TGCGCCAGCAGTCAAGTCAACAGGGCCGCAACTAATGAAAAACTGTTTTTT. Translating it yields CASSQVNRAATNEKLFF.

This chain links TRBV28 with TRBJ2-2; 7 bases match TRBD1. The CDR3 has 14 amino acids. The germline V gene encodes CDR1 MDHEN and CDR2 SYDVKM. V dropped 2 bases and J dropped 8; count of bases not matched to a gene: 5. The CDR3 bases are TGTGCCAGCAGTTTAGCCCAGGACAGGGGGGAGCTGTTTTTT. It specifies CASSLAQDRGELFF.